This T cell receptor (beta chain) appears in the sequencing data of a study of shared clonotypes between healthy human individuals. Only one count was recorded for this clone. Its specificity is not known. Germline values: CDR1 MNHEY, CDR2 SMNVEV (reference sequence). The CDR3 covers 15 residues. Trimming removed 5 bases from V and 6 bases from J; junction bases left unmatched: 8. Study-wide points: The represented genetic and exposure-history diversity was limited by the small number of donors. It was observed that 5% to 6.5% of naive CD4 clonotypes were shared across a few donors.

As defined, naive CD8 cells were CD45RO-negative and positively selected for CCR7, with terminally differentiated effector memory CD45RA+ cells excluded. Every one of the donors was a Caucasian adult that lived in Nashville, Tennessee. Clones were sequenced by immunoSEQ multiplex PCR, and TCRdb holds only the in-frame ones, with some missing. The table lists some 2.1 million clones, approximately 92% of them singletons. This receptor was identified in a man aged 18 to 35 in good health. Some clones in this sample may be carry-over from other donors' samples. Sequenced: naive CD8+ T cells from PBMCs. This chain uses TRBV27 with TRBJ1-5, with 9 bases fitting TRBD1. This chain's CDR3 is CASSPRDRVSQPQHF. CDR3 bases: TGTGCCAGCAGTCCACGGGACAGGGTGAGTCAGCCCCAGCATTTT.